These 25 T cell receptor beta chains were sequenced from one sample in a study of shared clonotypes between healthy human individuals. Produced via immunoSEQ multiplex PCR; TCRdb's table is partial and in-frame only. Altogether about 340,000 clones are present, more than 60% being singletons, with the ten largest covering about 10%. Sequenced sample: memory CD4+ T cells sorted from blood. Subset in this sample: CD45RA-negative fraction. The receptors here all came from a man younger than 40 in good health.

For this clone: This same CDR3 is encoded by further DNA sequences in the sample. CDR3 loop: CASSSSGGSYEQYF. The CDR3 bases are TGCGCCAGCAGCTCCTCCGGGGGATCCTACGAGCAGTACTTC. The V call is TRBV5-1, the J call TRBJ2-7, with D possibly matching TRBD2 (6 bases). This CDR3 spans 14 amino acids. CDR1 is SGHRS and CDR2 is YFSETQ in the germline V gene. Deletions cut 3 bases from V and 1 base from J, with 11 bases between. Supplemented by reference TRBV5-1 and TRBJ2-7, the full variable domain reads KAGVTQTPRYLIKTRGQQVTLSCSPISGHRSVSWYQQTPGQGLQFLFEYFSETQRNKGNFPGRFSGRQFSNSRSEMNVSTLELGDSALYLCASSSSGGSYEQYFGPGTRLTVT.

This chain connects TRBV28 to TRBJ1-2; D is undetermined. The CDR3 contains 12 residues. Germline V gene sequence: CDR1 MDHEN, CDR2 SYDVKM. V shed 5 bases and J shed 8 bases, with 12 bases lying between them. The CDR3 is CASSITVPGYTF. CDR3 sequence (DNA): TGTGCCAGCAGTATCACAGTACCCGGCTACACCTTC.

This rearrangement joins TRBV15 to TRBJ2-4, with D hard to call. Germline V gene sequence: CDR1 LNHNV, CDR2 YYDKDF (reference sequence). Trimming removed 0 bases at V and 0 bases at J, with 9 bases between. The CDR3 is 16 residues long. CDR3 DNA sequence: TGTGCCACCAGCAGAGATCTCGCCCCAGCCAAAAACATTCAGTACTTC. Residues: CATSRDLAPAKNIQYF.

This clone was observed many times. The V and J genes are TRBV13 and TRBJ1-2; tentative D call: TRBD1 (6 bases). V shed 7 bases and J shed 1 base, with 16 bases lying between them. Per the germline V gene, CDR1 is PRHDT and CDR2 is FYEKMQ (reference sequence). This CDR3 has 15 residues. Here the CDR3 DNA reads TGTGCCAGCACCCTGAGAGGGGGAGTTAACTATGGCTACACCTTC. Protein: CASTLRGGVNYGYTF.

As regards this clone: The sample has other DNA sequences that encode this CDR3 too. The J gene is TRBJ2-1, the V gene TRBV5-4, with D perhaps matching TRBD1 (6 bases). CDR3 length equals 11 residues. V shed 4 bases and J shed 10 bases, with 9 bases lying between them. The germline V gene has CDR1 SGHNT and CDR2 YYREEE (reference sequence). CDR3 region: CASSLRGEQFF. Here the CDR3 DNA reads TGTGCCAGCAGCCTAAGGGGGGAGCAGTTCTTC.

V is TRBV7-9 and J is TRBJ2-6, with D perhaps being TRBD1 or TRBD2 (6 bases each). Between the trimmed V and J ends, which lost 1 base and 2 bases, there was a span of 15 bases. Germline V gene data show CDR1 as SEHNR and CDR2 as FQNEAQ (reference sequence). This CDR3 is built from 18 residues. The CDR3 DNA reads TGTGCCAGCAGCTTAGTTATTAGGGGGGAGGCTGGGGCCAACGTCCTGACTTTC. It encodes CASSLVIRGEAGANVLTF. Supplemented by reference TRBV7-9 and TRBJ2-6, the full variable domain reads DTGVSQNPRHKITKRGQNVTFRCDPISEHNRLYWYRQTLGQGPEFLTYFQNEAQLEKSRLLSDRFSAERPKGSFSTLEIQRTEQGDSAMYLCASSLVIRGEAGANVLTFGAGSRLTVL.

The gene calls are TRBV10-3 and TRBJ2-7; TRBD2 matches 7 bases. CDR1 and CDR2 (germline): ENHRY, SYGVKD. The V and J ends lost 10 bases and 0 bases, in that order; junction bases with no gene match: 3. The CDR3 is 12 residues long. This CDR3 is CATGGSSYEQYF. The CDR3, as DNA: TGTGCCACCGGCGGGAGCTCCTACGAGCAGTACTTC.

This clone has just a few counts. The CDR3: CASSLQANTGELFF. In nucleotides, the CDR3 is TGTGCCAGCAGCTTACAAGCGAACACCGGGGAGCTGTTTTTT. The chain uses TRBV9 and TRBJ2-2; D uncertain. V shed 4 bases and J shed 0 bases, with 7 bases lying between them. CDR3 size: 14 residues. Germline V gives CDR1 SGDLS, CDR2 YYNGEE.

This chain joins TRBV7-2 and TRBJ1-5, with D unresolved. CDR3 length: 14 amino acids. Germline CDR1 reads SGHTA; CDR2 reads FQGNSA. V was cut by 2 bases and J by 0 bases, with 5 bases left in between. The CDR3 protein is CASSLPYSNQPQHF. CDR3 nucleotides: TGTGCCAGCAGCTTACCTTATAGCAATCAGCCCCAGCATTTT.

Worth noting for this clone: This may be a read error: a much more frequent sequence differs by one nucleotide. The V and J genes are TRBV5-5 and TRBJ1-5; TRBD1 might be the D (6 bases). Germline V lookup: CDR1 SGHKS, CDR2 YYEKEE (reference sequence). There are 13 residues in the CDR3. With 2 bases removed from V and 5 bases from J, the gap between germline ends came to 8 bases. The CDR3 DNA reads as TGTGCCAGCAGCTTTTCAGGGGATCAGCCCCAGCATTTT. It specifies CASSFSGDQPQHF.

A remark on this clone: This may come from a read error, since a much larger clone is one base off. Other DNA variants within this sample encode the same CDR3. This chain uses TRBV5-1 with TRBJ1-1; D remains unclear. The germline V gene has CDR1 SGHRS and CDR2 YFSETQ. This CDR3 has 13 residues. V was pared by 1 base and J by 0 bases, with 4 bases between. CDR3 region: CASSLSMNTEAFF. CDR3 bases: TGCGCCAGCAGCTTGTCGATGAACACTGAAGCTTTCTTT.

This CDR3 is CASSGVDTRQYNEQFF. As DNA, the CDR3 is TGTGCCAGCAGTGGCGTTGATACGCGGCAGTACAATGAGCAGTTCTTC. V gene TRBV6-4 combines with J gene TRBJ2-1, with unresolved D. The CDR3 is 16 amino acids. Germline V lookup: CDR1 MRHNA, CDR2 SNTAGT. V lost 4 bases to trimming and J lost 4 bases, with 17 bases between them.

This chain joins TRBV6-5 and TRBJ2-1, with TRBD2 matching over 15 bases. V was pared by 2 bases and J by 7 bases, with 3 bases of the junction left unmatched. Germline CDR1 is MNHEY and CDR2 is SVGAGI. CDR3 length: 16 amino acids. The CDR3 protein is CASSYLGTSGRNEQFF. CDR3 DNA: TGTGCCAGCAGTTACCTAGGGACTAGCGGGAGGAATGAGCAGTTCTTC.

In this sample, this clone turned up a few times. The chain links TRBV4-3 to TRBJ2-6; D is ambiguous. The CDR3 has 14 residues. Trimming removed 1 base from V and 7 bases from J, with 8 bases in between. In germline, CDR1 is LGHNA, CDR2 YSLEER. CDR3 in DNA: TGCGCCAGCAGCCAAGGACCCCTAGCCAACGTCCTGACTTTC. Translated: CASSQGPLANVLTF.

The CDR3 DNA follows: TGCAGCGTCGGAGGATTCGGACCCCTTGGGTCCTACGAGCAGTACTTC. Translating it yields CSVGGFGPLGSYEQYF. This chain connects TRBV29-1 to TRBJ2-7, with D possibly TRBD2 on 5 matching bases. Germline assignment: CDR1 SQVTM and CDR2 ANQGSEA. The CDR3 runs 16 residues. Trimming stripped 6 bases from V and 1 base from J, with 22 bases between.

This chain uses TRBV7-9 with TRBJ1-1; 9 bases are a match to TRBD1. Germline CDR1 SEHNR, CDR2 FQNEAQ (reference sequence). This CDR3 is built from 15 residues. V was pared by 3 bases and J by 5 bases, with 7 bases of the junction left unmatched. The DNA of the CDR3 is TGTGCCAGCAGCTTTCAACAGGGGGCGAGGACTGAAGCTTTCTTT. Its protein is CASSFQQGARTEAFF.

The rearrangement uses TRBV30 and TRBJ1-2; D unclear. V was clipped by 0 bases and J by 4 bases, with 12 bases between them. CDR3 length equals 14 residues. Germline assignment: CDR1 GTSNPN and CDR2 SVGIG (reference sequence). The CDR3 DNA sequence: TGTGCCTGGAGTGTATTCGGGCAGCTCTATGGCTACACCTTC. Its translation is CAWSVFGQLYGYTF.

This clone was seen more than once but under ten times. This rearrangement joins TRBV29-1 to TRBJ1-2; 9 nucleotides line up with TRBD1. The trim removed 5 bases at V and 0 bases at J, leaving 4 bases unmatched. Germline V gene data show CDR1 as SQVTM and CDR2 as ANQGSEA. The CDR3 is 14 amino acids. This CDR3 is CSVQGQGTNYGYTF. The CDR3, as DNA: TGCAGCGTTCAAGGACAGGGGACTAACTATGGCTACACCTTC.

The gene calls are TRBV7-9 and TRBJ2-7, with 7 bases matching TRBD2. From germline, CDR1 is SEHNR and CDR2 FQNEAQ (reference sequence). This CDR3 has 15 amino acids. V lost 4 bases to trimming and J lost 3 bases; unmatched junction nucleotides: 9. The CDR3 sequence: CASSSVGTNDYEQYF. The CDR3 DNA sequence: TGTGCCAGCAGCTCGGTGGGGACTAACGACTACGAGCAGTACTTC.

The count of this clone is one. V gene TRBV5-1 combines with J gene TRBJ2-3, with TRBD2 identical over 8 bases. CDR3 size: 15 residues. V lost 5 bases and J lost 0; bases outside the gene matches: 5. Per the germline V gene, CDR1 is SGHRS and CDR2 is YFSETQ. The CDR3: CASREREYSTDTQYF. The CDR3 DNA follows: TGCGCCAGCAGAGAGCGGGAGTATAGCACAGATACGCAGTATTTT.

The V gene is TRBV11-2, the J gene TRBJ2-7, with 7 bases that match TRBD1. V shed 5 bases, J shed 1 base, and the junction held 8 bases outside the gene matches. The CDR3 has 15 amino acids. Germline V gives CDR1 SGHAT, CDR2 FQNNGV. The chain's CDR3 is CASSPQPDRSYEQYF. DNA of the CDR3: TGTGCCAGCAGCCCTCAACCGGACAGGTCCTACGAGCAGTACTTC.

The genes are TRBV5-1 and TRBJ2-5; 9 positions match TRBD2. The germline V gene has CDR1 SGHRS and CDR2 YFSETQ. The CDR3 contains 16 residues. J gave up 5 bases and V 1 base, and 9 bases lay outside the gene matches. The DNA for the CDR3 is TGCGCCAGCAGCTTGTCCGGCGGGAGGGGGAAGGAGACCCAGTACTTC. This sequence encodes CASSLSGGRGKETQYF.

The rearrangement joins TRBV2 to TRBJ2-3; D is uncertain. This CDR3 has 14 residues. The V gene's germline CDR1 is SNHLY and CDR2 FYNNEI. The V end lost 1 base, the J end lost 2 bases, and 7 bases lay between the germline ends. For the CDR3, the DNA is TGTGCCAGCAGTGAAGACAGATTCACAGATACGCAGTATTTT. This encodes CASSEDRFTDTQYF.

The chain is built from TRBV27 and TRBJ2-7; TRBD2 is a possible D gene (5 bases). V lost 5 bases, J lost 2 bases, and 13 bases lay in between. Germline CDR1 reads MNHEY; CDR2 reads SMNVEV (reference sequence). There are 14 residues in the CDR3. For the CDR3, the DNA is TGTGCCAGCAGTCGGACTGGGCCAACCTACGAGCAGTACTTC. It is translated as CASSRTGPTYEQYF.

This clone was counted a few times. The CDR3, as DNA: TGTGCCAGCAGCGAAACCGGTCGGGACTACGAGCAGTACTTC. Translated: CASSETGRDYEQYF. The chain uses TRBV9 and TRBJ2-7; tentatively, D is TRBD2 (5 bases). The CDR3 extends over 14 amino acids. The germline CDR1 and CDR2 sequences are SGDLS and YYNGEE. V was pared by 3 bases and J by 3 bases, with 13 bases between.